This T cell receptor beta chain came from a study of T cells in Graves' hyperthyroidism and ophthalmopathy. Study observations and caveats: The model's output predicted ophthalmopathy at a median of 6.5 months prior to onset.

Patients having uncontrolled infection, another autoimmune disease, pregnancy or lactation were not included. CDR3 length: 16 amino acids. Per germline, CDR1 SNHLY and CDR2 FYNNEI. V was shortened by 8 bases and J by 4 bases, with 23 bases between the two germline ends. Amplified TCR beta CDR3 regions came from RNA transcripts. With the HTBI primer set, the TCR CDR3 went through a first round of RT-PCR. TCRdb reanalysed the multiplex PCR reads using MiXCR and keeps one entry per CDR3 protein. Of some 360,000 distinct CDR3 sequences in the sample, around 14% were seen once. In regard to this clonotype: What it binds is not known.

V is TRBV2 and J is TRBJ1-2; weak D call: TRBD1 (6 bases). The source of this sequence is an older woman with Graves' hyperthyroidism. The sequenced sample was blood. The CDR3: CASATMGGAVVYGYTF. CDR3 sequence (DNA): TGTGCCAGCGCAACAATGGGGGGGGCTGTAGTCTATGGCTACACCTTC.